This TCR beta chain was sequenced for a study of blood T cell repertoires in COVID-19. Produced via immunoSEQ multiplex PCR; TCRdb's table is partial and in-frame only. The data contain approximately 100,000 clones, less than 90% of them singletons. This CDR3 comprises 14 residues. The V gene's germline CDR1 is SGHRS and CDR2 YFSETQ. V dropped 7 bases and J dropped 1 base, with 14 bases sitting between them. The chain links TRBV5-1 to TRBJ2-5; D is unclear. What was sequenced was peripheral blood. The clonotype originates from a woman aged 55-75 years with acute or convalescent COVID-19. The DNA for the CDR3 is TGCGCCAGCCAACTCCAGACAAGCCAAGAGACCCAGTACTTC. Encoded protein: CASQLQTSQETQYF.